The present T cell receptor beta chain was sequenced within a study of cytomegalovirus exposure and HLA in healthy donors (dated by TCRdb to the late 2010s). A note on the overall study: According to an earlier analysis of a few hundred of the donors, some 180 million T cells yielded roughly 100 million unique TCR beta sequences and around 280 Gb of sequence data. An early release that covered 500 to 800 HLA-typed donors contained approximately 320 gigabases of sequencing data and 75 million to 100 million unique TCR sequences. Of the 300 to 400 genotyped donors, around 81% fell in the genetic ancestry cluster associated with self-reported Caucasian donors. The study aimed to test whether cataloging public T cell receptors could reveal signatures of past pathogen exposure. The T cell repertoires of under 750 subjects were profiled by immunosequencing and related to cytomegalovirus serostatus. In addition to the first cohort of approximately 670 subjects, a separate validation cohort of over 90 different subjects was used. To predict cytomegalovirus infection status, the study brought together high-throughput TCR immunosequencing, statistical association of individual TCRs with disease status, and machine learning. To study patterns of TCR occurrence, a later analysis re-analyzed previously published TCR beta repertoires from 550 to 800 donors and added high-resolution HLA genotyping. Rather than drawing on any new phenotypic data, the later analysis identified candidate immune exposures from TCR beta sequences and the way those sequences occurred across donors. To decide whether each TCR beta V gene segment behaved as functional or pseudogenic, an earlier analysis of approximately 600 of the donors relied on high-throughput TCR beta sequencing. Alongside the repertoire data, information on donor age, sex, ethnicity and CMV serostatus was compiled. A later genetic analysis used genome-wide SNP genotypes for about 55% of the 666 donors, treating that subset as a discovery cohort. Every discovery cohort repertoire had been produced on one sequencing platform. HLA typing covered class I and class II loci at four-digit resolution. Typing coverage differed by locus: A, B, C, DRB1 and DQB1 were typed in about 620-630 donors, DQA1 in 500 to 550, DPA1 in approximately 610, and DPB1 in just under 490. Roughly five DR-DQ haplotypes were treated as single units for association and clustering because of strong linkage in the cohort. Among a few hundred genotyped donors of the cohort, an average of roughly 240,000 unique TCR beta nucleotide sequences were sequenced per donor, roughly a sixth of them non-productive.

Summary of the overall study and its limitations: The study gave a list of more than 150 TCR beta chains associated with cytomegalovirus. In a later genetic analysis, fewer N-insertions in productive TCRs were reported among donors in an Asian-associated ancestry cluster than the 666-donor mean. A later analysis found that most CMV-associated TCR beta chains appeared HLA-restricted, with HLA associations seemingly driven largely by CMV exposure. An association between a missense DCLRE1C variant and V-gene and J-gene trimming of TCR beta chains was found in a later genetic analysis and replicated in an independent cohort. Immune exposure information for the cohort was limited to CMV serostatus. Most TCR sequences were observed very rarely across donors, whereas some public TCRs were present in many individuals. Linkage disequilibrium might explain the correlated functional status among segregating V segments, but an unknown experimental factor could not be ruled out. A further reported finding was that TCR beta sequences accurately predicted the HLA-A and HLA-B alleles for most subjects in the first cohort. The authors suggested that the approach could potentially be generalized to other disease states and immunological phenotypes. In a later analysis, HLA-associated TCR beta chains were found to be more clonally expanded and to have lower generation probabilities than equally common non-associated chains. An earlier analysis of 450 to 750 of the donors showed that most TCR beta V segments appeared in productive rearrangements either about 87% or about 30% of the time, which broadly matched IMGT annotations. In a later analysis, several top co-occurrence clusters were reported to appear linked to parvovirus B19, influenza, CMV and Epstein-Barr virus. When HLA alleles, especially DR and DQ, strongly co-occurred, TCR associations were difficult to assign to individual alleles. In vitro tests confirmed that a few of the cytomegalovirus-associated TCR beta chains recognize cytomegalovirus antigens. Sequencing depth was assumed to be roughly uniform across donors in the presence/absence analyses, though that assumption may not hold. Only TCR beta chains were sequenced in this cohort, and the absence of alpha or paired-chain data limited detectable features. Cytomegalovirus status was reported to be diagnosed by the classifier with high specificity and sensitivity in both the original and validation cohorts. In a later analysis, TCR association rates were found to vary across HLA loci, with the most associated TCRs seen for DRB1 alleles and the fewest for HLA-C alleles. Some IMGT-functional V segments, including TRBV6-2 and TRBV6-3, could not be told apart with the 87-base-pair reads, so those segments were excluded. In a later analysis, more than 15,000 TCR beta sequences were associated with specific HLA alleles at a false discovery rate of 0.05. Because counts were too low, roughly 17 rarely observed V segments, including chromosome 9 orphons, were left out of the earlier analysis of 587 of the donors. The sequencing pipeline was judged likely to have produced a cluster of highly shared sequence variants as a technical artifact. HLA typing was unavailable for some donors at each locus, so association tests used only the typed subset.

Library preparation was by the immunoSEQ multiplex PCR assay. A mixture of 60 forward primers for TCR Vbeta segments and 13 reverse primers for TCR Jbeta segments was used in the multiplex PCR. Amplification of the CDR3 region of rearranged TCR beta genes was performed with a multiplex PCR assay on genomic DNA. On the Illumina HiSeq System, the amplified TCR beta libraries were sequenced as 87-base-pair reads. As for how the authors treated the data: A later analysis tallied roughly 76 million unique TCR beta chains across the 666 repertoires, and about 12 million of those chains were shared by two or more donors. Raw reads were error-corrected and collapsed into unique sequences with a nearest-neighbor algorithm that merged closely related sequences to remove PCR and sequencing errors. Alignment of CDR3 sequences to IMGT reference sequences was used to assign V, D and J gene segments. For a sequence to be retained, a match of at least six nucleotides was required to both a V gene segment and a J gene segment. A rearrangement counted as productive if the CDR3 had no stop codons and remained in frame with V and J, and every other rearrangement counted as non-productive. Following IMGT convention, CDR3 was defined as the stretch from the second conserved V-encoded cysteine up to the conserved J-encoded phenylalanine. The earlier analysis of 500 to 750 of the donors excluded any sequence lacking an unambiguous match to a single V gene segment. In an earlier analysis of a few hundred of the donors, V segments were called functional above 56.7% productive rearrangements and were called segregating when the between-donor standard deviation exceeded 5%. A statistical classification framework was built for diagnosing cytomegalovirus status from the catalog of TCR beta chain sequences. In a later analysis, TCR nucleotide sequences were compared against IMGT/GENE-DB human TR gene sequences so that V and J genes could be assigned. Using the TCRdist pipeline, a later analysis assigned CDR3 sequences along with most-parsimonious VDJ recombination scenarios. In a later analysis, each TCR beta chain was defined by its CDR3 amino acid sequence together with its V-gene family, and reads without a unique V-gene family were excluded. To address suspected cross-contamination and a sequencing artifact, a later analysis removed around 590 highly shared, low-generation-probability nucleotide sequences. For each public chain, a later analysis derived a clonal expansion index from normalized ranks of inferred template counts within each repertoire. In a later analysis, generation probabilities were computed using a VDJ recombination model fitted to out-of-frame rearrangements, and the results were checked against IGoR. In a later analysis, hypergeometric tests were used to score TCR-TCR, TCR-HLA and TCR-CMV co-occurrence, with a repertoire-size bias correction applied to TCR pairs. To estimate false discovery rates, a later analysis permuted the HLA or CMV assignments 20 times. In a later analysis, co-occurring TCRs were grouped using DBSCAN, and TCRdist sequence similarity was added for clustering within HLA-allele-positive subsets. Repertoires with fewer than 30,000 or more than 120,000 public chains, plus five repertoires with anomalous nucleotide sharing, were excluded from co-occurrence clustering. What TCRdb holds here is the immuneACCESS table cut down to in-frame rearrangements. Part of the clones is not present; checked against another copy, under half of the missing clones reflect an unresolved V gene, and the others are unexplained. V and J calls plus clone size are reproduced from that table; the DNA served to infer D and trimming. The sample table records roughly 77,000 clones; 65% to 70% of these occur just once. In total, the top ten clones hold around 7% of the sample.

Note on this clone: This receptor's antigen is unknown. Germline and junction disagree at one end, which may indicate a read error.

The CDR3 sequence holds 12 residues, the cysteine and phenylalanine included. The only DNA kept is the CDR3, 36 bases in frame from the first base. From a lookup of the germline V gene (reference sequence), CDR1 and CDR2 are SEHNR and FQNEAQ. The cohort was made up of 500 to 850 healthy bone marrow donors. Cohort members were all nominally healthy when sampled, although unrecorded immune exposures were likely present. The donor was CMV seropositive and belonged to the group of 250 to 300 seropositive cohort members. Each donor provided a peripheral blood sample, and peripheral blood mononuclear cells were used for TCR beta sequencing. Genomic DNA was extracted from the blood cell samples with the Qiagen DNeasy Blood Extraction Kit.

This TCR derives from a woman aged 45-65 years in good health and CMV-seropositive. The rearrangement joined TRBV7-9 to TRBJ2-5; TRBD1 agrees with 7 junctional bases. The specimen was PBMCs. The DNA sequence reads TGTTCCAGCCTAGGGGGCCTGGAGACCCAGTACTTC. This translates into CSSLGGLETQYF.